Given below is one T cell receptor beta chain in context. The data originate from a study of blood T cell repertoires in COVID-19. Study details: Samples came from the United States, Italy and Spain, spanning acute and convalescent COVID-19. T cells, B-cell-depleted T cells, or PBMCs supplied cDNA or gDNA.

Under the authors' procedure: For nucleated cells, counts were estimated from reference gene primer amplification. The method was immunoSEQ multiplex PCR; TCRdb's version includes in-frame clones alone and lacks a portion of them. V and J calls and clone size follow that table, whereas D and trimming were derived from the DNA. The data hold approximately 150,000 clones, with roughly nine tenths observed a single time. The V end lost 6 bases, the J end lost 6 bases, and 20 bases lay between the germline ends. The CDR3 covers 15 residues. The germline CDR1 and CDR2 sequences are MNHEY and SVGEGT. The sample consisted of peripheral blood. This chain links TRBV6-2 or TRBV6-3 with TRBJ1-2; a weak D match, TRBD1 (5 bases). This clonotype originated in a human donor in a cohort sampled during active COVID-19. The CDR3 sequence: CASSPLDSYLDGYTF. The CDR3, as DNA: TGTGCCAGCAGCCCGCTCGACAGTTACCTGGATGGCTACACCTTC.